These T cell receptor beta chains were read from a single sample in a study of T cell responses to AZD1222 COVID-19 vaccine. Profiling relied on immunoSEQ multiplex PCR, and the TCRdb table lists in-frame clones only, not all of them. The data hold more than 60,000 clones, with roughly 80% observed a single time. Sequencing was performed on peripheral blood, taken 28 days after the second AZD1222 dose. The receptors originated from an adult who received the AZD1222 COVID-19 vaccine. Both conserved end residues are part of each CDR3. A D gene is named only where the DNA matches it firmly. Only some rows state a clone size, as once, few, many or a class for expanded clones.

>NA|TRBV5-1|NA|TRBJ1-4
TGCGCCAGCAGCTTGGAGTCAGGGGATGAAAAACTGTTTTTT
CASSLESGDEKLFF
>NA|TRBV13|NA|TRBJ1-2
TGTGCCAGCAGCTTAGGCTTGAACGGGGTCGCTGGCTACACCTTC
CASSLGLNGVAGYTF
>NA|TRBV2|NA|TRBJ1-3
TGTGCCAGCAGTGCAGGGCCTGCCCCGAACACCATATATTTT
CASSAGPAPNTIYF
>NA|TRBV2|NA|TRBJ1-6
TGTGCCAGCAGTGAAAAAGTTGGTGGGAGTTCACCCCTCCACTTT
CASSEKVGGSSPLHF
>TRBD2|TRBV6-5|NA|TRBJ2-1
TGTGCCAGCGCTACCGGGACTAGCGGTTACAATGAGCAGTTCTTC
CASATGTSGYNEQFF
>TRBD1|TRBV6-5|few|TRBJ2-3
TGTGCCAGCAGTTACTCAGGGGGCAGAGATACGCAGTATTTT
CASSYSGGRDTQYF
>TRBD1|TRBV6-5|NA|TRBJ2-7
TGTGCCAGCAGTCGTACCTGGACAGGGCAGTACGAGCAGTACTTC
CASSRTWTGQYEQYF
>TRBD1|TRBV5-4|NA|TRBJ1-1
TGTGCCAGCAGCGGGGACAGGCAGAACACTGAAGCTTTCTTT
CASSGDRQNTEAFF
>TRBD1|TRBV7-9|NA|TRBJ2-7
TGTGCCAGCAGCTACAGGGGATACCACGAGCAGTACTTC
CASSYRGYHEQYF
>TRBD1|TRBV19|NA|TRBJ2-6
TGTGCCACCGGGACAGGGGGAATCTCTGGGGCCAACGTCCTGACTTTC
CATGTGGISGANVLTF
>TRBD1|TRBV3-1/TRBV3-2|NA|TRBJ1-2
TGTGCCAGCATGCCAACAGGGGGCGCGTCTGGCTACACCTTC
CASMPTGGASGYTF
>NA|TRBV28|NA|TRBJ1-5
TGTGCCAGTTCCCTCTTTGGCAGGCCTAGCAATCAGCCCCAGCATTTT
CASSLFGRPSNQPQHF
>TRBD1|TRBV24-1|NA|TRBJ1-2
TGTGCCACCAGTGATTCCCCAGGGGGGGGAAACTATGGCTACACCTTC
CATSDSPGGGNYGYTF
>TRBD2|TRBV10-2|NA|TRBJ2-7
TGCGCCAGCAGTGATGGACTAGCGGGTTTTAATGGTGAGTCCTACGAGCAGTACTTC
CASSDGLAGFNGESYEQYF
>NA|TRBV5-6|few|TRBJ1-4
TGTGCCAGCAGCCCCGGGACACAGAATGAAAAACTGTTTTTT
CASSPGTQNEKLFF
>NA|TRBV19|NA|TRBJ2-1
TGTGCCAGTAGTATAGGTAACAGCAATGAGCAGTTCTTC
CASSIGNSNEQFF
>NA|TRBV4-1|NA|TRBJ2-1
TGCGCCAGCAGCCCACCCCTTGGAATAGCAAGGAATGAGCAGTTCTTC
CASSPPLGIARNEQFF
>NA|TRBV10-3|NA|TRBJ2-5
TGTGCCATCACCGGGACTCTCCCGGCAGAGACCCAGTACTTC
CAITGTLPAETQYF
>NA|TRBV10-1|NA|TRBJ1-1
TGCGCCAGCAGTGAGGGGCACAGAGACATGAACACTGAAGCTTTCTTT
CASSEGHRDMNTEAFF
>TRBD2|TRBV28|NA|TRBJ2-3
TGTGCCAGCAGTTTGCCCTCAAAGGGACTAGCGGGGGCAGATACGCAGTATTTT
CASSLPSKGLAGADTQYF
>NA|TRBV28|NA|TRBJ2-3
TGTGCCAGCAGTTTAGAAGCTTCTAGCACAGATACGCAGTATTTT
CASSLEASSTDTQYF
>NA|TRBV11-1|NA|TRBJ1-1
TGTGCCAGCAGCTTAGGGGCCGGGGCCACGGGGAGTGAAGCTTTCTTT
CASSLGAGATGSEAFF
>TRBD1|TRBV5-1|NA|TRBJ2-7
TGCGCCAGCAGACCAATTCCGGGACAGGGTCTCTACGAGCAGTACTTC
CASRPIPGQGLYEQYF
>NA|TRBV10-3|NA|TRBJ2-3
TGTGCCATCAGCCGAGGGTCAGATACGCAGTATTTT
CAISRGSDTQYF
>NA|TRBV19|once|TRBJ1-5
TGTGCCAGTAGTCCCGGGCATAGCAATCAGCCCCAGCATTTT
CASSPGHSNQPQHF
>TRBD1|TRBV6-2/TRBV6-3|NA|TRBJ1-3
TGTGCCAGCAGTTACCGAGATCGAATCGGGACAGAAGACCGAAACACCATATATTTT
CASSYRDRIGTEDRNTIYF
>NA|TRBV15|NA|TRBJ1-1
TGTGCCACCAGCAGAGGCGGACAGCTCATGAACACTGAAGCTTTCTTT
CATSRGGQLMNTEAFF
>TRBD1|TRBV19|once|TRBJ1-2
TGTGCCAGTAAAAGGGACAGGGGAGGACAGTATGGCTACACCTTC
CASKRDRGGQYGYTF
>NA|TRBV6-2/TRBV6-3|few|TRBJ2-3
TGTGCCAGCAGTTCCGACTACACTAGCACAGATACGCAGTATTTT
CASSSDYTSTDTQYF
>NA|TRBV4-1|NA|TRBJ2-1
TGCGCCAGCAGCCAGCGAGTAGGGTTCAATGAGCAGTTCTTC
CASSQRVGFNEQFF
>NA|TRBV5-4|NA|TRBJ1-1
TGTGCCAGCAGCTCACCCATGAACACTGAAGCTTTCTTT
CASSSPMNTEAFF
>NA|TRBV12-3/TRBV12-4|NA|TRBJ1-5
TGTGCCAGCAGTTTATCCGAGAATCAGCCCCAGCATTTT
CASSLSENQPQHF
>TRBD2|TRBV28|NA|TRBJ2-4
TGTGCCAGCAGTTCGGGACTACTCCTAGCCAAAAACATTCAGTACTTC
CASSSGLLLAKNIQYF
>NA|TRBV5-4|NA|TRBJ2-7
TGTGCCAGCAGCTTGGGTTACGAGCAGTACTTC
CASSLGYEQYF
>NA|TRBV6-5|NA|TRBJ2-7
TGTGCCAGCAGCCGCAGTAGTGGGACCTACGAGCAGTACTTC
CASSRSSGTYEQYF
>TRBD2|TRBV20-1|few|TRBJ2-2
TGCAGTGCTAGTACTAGCGGATCTGTGGGGGGCACCGGGGAGCTGTTTTTT
CSASTSGSVGGTGELFF
>NA|TRBV5-4|NA|TRBJ1-4
TGTGCCAGCAGCGAAGGAGGGGCCACTAATGAAAAACTGTTTTTT
CASSEGGATNEKLFF
>TRBD1|TRBV2|NA|TRBJ1-1
TGTGCCAGCAGGCGCTCGGACAGGGGCGACACTGAAGCTTTCTTT
CASRRSDRGDTEAFF
>NA|TRBV9|few|TRBJ2-7
TGTGCCAGCAGCCCCAGGAACGGCTACGAGCAGTACTTC
CASSPRNGYEQYF
>NA|TRBV19|NA|TRBJ1-2
TGTGCCAGTAGTATTGGGGATGGCTACACCTTC
CASSIGDGYTF
>NA|TRBV12-3/TRBV12-4|NA|TRBJ2-7
TGTGCCAGCAGTAACCGTCAAGAGCAGTACTTC
CASSNRQEQYF
>NA|TRBV6-5|NA|TRBJ1-1
TGTGCCAGCACCCGTGGTTGGTCTGAAGCTTTCTTT
CASTRGWSEAFF
>TRBD1|TRBV29-1|NA|TRBJ2-1
TGCAGCGTTGACAGGGGGCTCTCCTACAATGAGCAGTTCTTC
CSVDRGLSYNEQFF
>NA|TRBV20-1|NA|TRBJ1-3
TGCAGTGCTAGTCCAGGGAACTCTGGAAACACCATATATTTT
CSASPGNSGNTIYF
>NA|TRBV27|NA|TRBJ2-1
TGTGCCAGCAGTTCCCAACAGGGATTGGGGAATGAGCAGTTCTTC
CASSSQQGLGNEQFF
>NA|TRBV10-3|NA|TRBJ1-2
TGTGCCATCAGTGTCAGGGATGCCAACTATGGCTACACCTTC
CAISVRDANYGYTF
>NA|TRBV14|NA|TRBJ2-3
TGTGCCAGCCCTAGAGAGACTAGCACAGATACGCAGTATTTT
CASPRETSTDTQYF
>NA|TRBV7-2|once|TRBJ2-3
TGTGCCAGCAGCTCGCCATCCACAGATACGCAGTATTTT
CASSSPSTDTQYF
>TRBD1|TRBV18|NA|TRBJ1-2
TGTGCCAGCTCACCAGGGCAGGGGGGCGCTAACTATGGCTACACCTTC
CASSPGQGGANYGYTF
>NA|TRBV6-5|few|TRBJ2-1
TGTGCCAGCAGTACTACTGGGGGGCAAGGGCAGTTCTTC
CASSTTGGQGQFF
>TRBD1|TRBV27|few|TRBJ2-5
TGTGCCAGCAGACCGGACAGGATACAAGAGACCCAGTACTTC
CASRPDRIQETQYF
>NA|TRBV30|NA|TRBJ1-5
TGTGCCTGGAGAGGGGACCAGGCAGAGCAGCCCCAGCATTTT
CAWRGDQAEQPQHF